What follows are 22 T cell receptor beta chains derived from one specimen sequenced in a study of control samples from healthy donors and cancer patients. Here immunoSEQ multiplex PCR was the method, and the copy in TCRdb shows in-frame clones only, minus some. This table has over 150,000 clones, approximately 93% appearing once. The sequencing sample was made of blood. These receptors were collected from a man aged 40-49 years in good health.

The chain employs TRBV24-1 and TRBJ2-3; D is unclear. Germline-derived CDR1 and CDR2 are KGHDR and SFDVKD. V shed 6 bases and J shed 0 bases, with 6 bases lying between them. The CDR3 length is 13 residues. CDR3 region: CATSPTSTDTQYF. The CDR3 nucleotides are TGTGCCACCAGTCCCACGAGCACAGATACGCAGTATTTT.

In DNA, the CDR3 is TGTGCCAGCAGCTTGTTGGGGGGCCACAGGGGGATCTCTGGAAACACCATATATTTT. This codes for CASSLLGGHRGISGNTIYF. V is TRBV5-6 and J is TRBJ1-3; 8 bases align to TRBD1. The V gene end was trimmed by 1 base and the J gene end by 0 bases; junction bases not matched to a gene: 12. This CDR3 has 19 amino acids. In germline, CDR1 is SGHDT, CDR2 YYEEEE.

The rearrangement links TRBV18 to TRBJ1-2; no firm D call. V was shortened by 0 bases and J by 7 bases, with 12 bases between the two germline ends. CDR1 is KGHSH, CDR2 LQKENI, per germline. This CDR3 has 14 amino acids. In DNA, the CDR3 is TGTGCCAGCTCACCACCTTTAACGGACGCTGGCTACACCTTC. It specifies CASSPPLTDAGYTF.

This chain connects TRBV7-2 to TRBJ1-4; D ambiguous. V was shortened by 1 base and J by 5 bases, with 5 bases between the two germline ends. The CDR3 runs 13 residues. Germline CDR1 is SGHTA and CDR2 is FQGNSA. CDR3 region: CASSLVGNEKLFF. In nucleotides, the CDR3 is TGTGCCAGCAGCTTAGTAGGAAATGAAAAACTGTTTTTT.

The chain couples TRBV28 to TRBJ2-7; TRBD1 aligns across 9 bases. The junction had 3 bases not matched to a gene; V was cut back by 2 bases and J by 4 bases. Germline-derived CDR1 and CDR2 are MDHEN and SYDVKM. CDR3 length: 14 residues. The CDR3 coding sequence is TGTGCCAGCAGTTTACACGGACAGGGGTACGAGCAGTACTTC. Encoded protein: CASSLHGQGYEQYF.

The rearrangement links TRBV6-5 to TRBJ2-7; TRBD2 agrees at 7 bases. The CDR3 covers 13 residues. V shed 7 bases and J 2 bases; nucleotides not matched to a gene: 5. Germline CDR1 MNHEY, CDR2 SVGAGI. The CDR3 region is CASNREGPYEQYF. CDR3 sequence (DNA): TGTGCCAGCAATAGGGAGGGGCCCTACGAGCAGTACTTC.

The V gene is TRBV10-3, the J gene TRBJ1-1, with 10 bases that match TRBD1. The CDR3 length is 15 residues. CDR1 is ENHRY and CDR2 is SYGVKD in the germline V gene. The junction had 4 bases not matched to a gene; V was cut back by 3 bases and J by 3 bases. The CDR3 DNA is TGTGCCATCAGTGACCCCGGGACAGGGGACACTGAAGCTTTCTTT. Its protein is CAISDPGTGDTEAFF.

The chain has TRBV5-1 and TRBJ1-1, with 7 positions matching TRBD1. With V trimmed by 0 bases and J by 3 bases, 5 bases remained unmatched. The CDR3 length is 15 residues. Germline V CDR1 and CDR2: SGHRS, YFSETQ. Written as DNA, the CDR3 is TGCGCCAGCAGCTTGGGACAGGGCGGGGACACTGAAGCTTTCTTT. Its translation is CASSLGQGGDTEAFF.

In its sample, this clone was seen once. V gene TRBV19 combines with J gene TRBJ1-2; weak D call: TRBD1 (5 bases). V gave up 7 bases and J gave up 0 bases, with 12 bases separating them. The CDR3 runs to 14 residues. In germline, CDR1 is LNHDA, CDR2 SQIVND (reference sequence). The chain's CDR3 is CASTRGGTNYGYTF. The CDR3 DNA reads TGTGCCAGTACCCGCGGGGGGACTAACTATGGCTACACCTTC.

The genes are TRBV19 and TRBJ1-2; the D is unclear. The V end was cut by 3 bases, the J end by 1 base, with 21 bases between. Germline CDR1 and CDR2: LNHDA and SQIVND (reference sequence). The CDR3 length is 18 residues. The CDR3 DNA follows: TGTGCCAGTAGTATTGGAATCTTTCGGCAGGAGTTTAACTATGGCTACACCTTC. It codes for CASSIGIFRQEFNYGYTF. Together with reference TRBV19 and TRBJ1-2, the CDR3 gives the full variable domain: DGGITQSPKYLFRKEGQNVTLSCEQNLNHDAMYWYRQDPGQGLRLIYYSQIVNDFQKGDIAEGYSVSREKKESFPLTVTSAQKNPTAFYLCASSIGIFRQEFNYGYTFGSGTRLTVV.

In DNA form, the CDR3 reads TGTGCCAGCAGTGAAAGCGGGGGGCTCTACAATGAGCAGTTCTTC. Encoded protein: CASSESGGLYNEQFF. The chain is built from TRBV2 and TRBJ2-1; 9 nucleotides line up with TRBD2. The germline V gene has CDR1 SNHLY and CDR2 FYNNEI. V lost 2 bases to trimming and J lost 3 bases; unmatched junction nucleotides: 2. The CDR3 totals 15 residues.

V is TRBV19 and J is TRBJ1-2, with D perhaps matching TRBD1 (5 bases). Germline loops: CDR1 LNHDA, CDR2 SQIVND (reference sequence). Trimming pared 3 bases from V and 5 bases from J, leaving 13 bases between. The CDR3 is 14 amino acids. CDR3 in DNA: TGTGCCAGTAGTATCCCATCTCGACAGTATGGCTACACCTTC. Translating gives CASSIPSRQYGYTF.

This clone appeared a few times. V is TRBV2 and J is TRBJ1-1; tentative D call: TRBD1 (6 bases). This CDR3 is built from 12 residues. Looked up from germline, CDR1 is SNHLY and CDR2 is FYNNEI. V shed 6 bases and J shed 5 bases, with 10 bases lying between them. The CDR3 here is CASRIRGTEAFF. The DNA for the CDR3 is TGTGCCAGCAGAATCAGGGGTACTGAAGCTTTCTTT.

The chain joins TRBV7-9 to TRBJ2-1; D is perhaps TRBD1 (6 bases). The germline V gene has CDR1 SEHNR and CDR2 FQNEAQ (reference sequence). The CDR3 contains 16 residues. The V end lost 5 bases, the J end lost 0 bases, and 14 bases lay between the germline ends. CDR3 in DNA: TGTGCCAGCAGCCCCCGTCAGGGGCTCTCCTACAATGAGCAGTTCTTC. This encodes CASSPRQGLSYNEQFF.

The chain links TRBV2 to TRBJ2-3; TRBD2 might be the D (5 bases). The CDR3 is made up of 12 amino acids. V gave up 4 bases and J gave up 4 bases, with 6 bases separating them. CDR1 is SNHLY, CDR2 FYNNEI, per germline. The CDR3 loop is CASSGSADTQYF. The CDR3, as DNA: TGTGCCAGCAGTGGTAGCGCAGATACGCAGTATTTT.

This sequence joins TRBV9 and TRBJ1-4; 7 bases match TRBD1. CDR1 and CDR2 (germline): SGDLS, YYNGEE. This CDR3 region has 14 residues. The V gene end was trimmed by 4 bases and the J gene end by 8 bases; junction bases not matched to a gene: 8. The CDR3 loop is CASSPTGAGEKLFF. In DNA, the CDR3 is TGTGCCAGCAGCCCAACAGGGGCGGGAGAAAAACTGTTTTTT.

This sequence joins TRBV7-6 and TRBJ2-1; 8 nucleotides align to TRBD2. Germline CDR1 and CDR2: SGHVS and FNYEAQ. V dropped 4 bases and J dropped 4; count of bases not matched to a gene: 6. The CDR3 extends over 15 amino acids. CDR3 nucleotides: TGTGCCAGCAGCTCTACTAGCGGACCGTACAATGAGCAGTTCTTC. Residues: CASSSTSGPYNEQFF.

This rearrangement joins TRBV3-1 (or the pseudogene TRBV3-2) to TRBJ1-2; D uncertain. Germline V lookup: CDR1 LGHDT, CDR2 YNNKEL (reference sequence). The CDR3 totals 12 residues. Trimming took 0 bases from V and 9 from J, leaving 8 bases between them. The CDR3 DNA is TGTGCCAGCAGCCAAGATTGGCGAAGCTACACCTTC. Translating it yields CASSQDWRSYTF.

The J gene is TRBJ1-3, the V gene TRBV18; 8 bases align to TRBD1. The CDR3 has 15 residues. V was pared by 3 bases and J by 4 bases, with 5 bases of the junction left unmatched. CDR1 and CDR2 (germline): KGHSH, LQKENI. CDR3 DNA: TGTGCCAGCTCACCGGACAGGGTTCCCGGAAACACCATATATTTT. This codes for CASSPDRVPGNTIYF.

CDR3: CATSRDRQPYYGYTF. The CDR3 coding sequence is TGTGCCACCAGCAGAGATCGACAGCCATACTATGGCTACACCTTC. V and J are TRBV15 and TRBJ1-2, with D perhaps TRBD1 (5 bases). Germline V gene sequence: CDR1 LNHNV, CDR2 YYDKDF (reference sequence). CDR3 length: 15 residues. V shed 0 bases and J shed 3 bases, with 11 bases lying between them.

V usage is TRBV28 and J usage is TRBJ1-4; D perhaps matches TRBD1 (5 bases). Germline CDR1 and CDR2: MDHEN and SYDVKM. V lost 3 bases and J lost 8, with 22 bases in between. This CDR3 region has 17 residues. The CDR3 DNA follows: TGTGCCAGCAGTTTTTTCAGGGTATCCTCTCGGGGGGAAAAACTGTTTTTT. This sequence encodes CASSFFRVSSRGEKLFF.

This sequence joins TRBV9 and TRBJ2-3; TRBD2 is a possible D gene (6 bases). V was clipped by 4 bases and J by 2 bases, with 20 bases between them. Germline CDR1 and CDR2: SGDLS and YYNGEE. The CDR3 has 17 residues. The CDR3 DNA is TGTGCCAGCAGCCCACGCCCCCCCACGGGGGTCACAGATACGCAGTATTTT. It translates to CASSPRPPTGVTDTQYF.